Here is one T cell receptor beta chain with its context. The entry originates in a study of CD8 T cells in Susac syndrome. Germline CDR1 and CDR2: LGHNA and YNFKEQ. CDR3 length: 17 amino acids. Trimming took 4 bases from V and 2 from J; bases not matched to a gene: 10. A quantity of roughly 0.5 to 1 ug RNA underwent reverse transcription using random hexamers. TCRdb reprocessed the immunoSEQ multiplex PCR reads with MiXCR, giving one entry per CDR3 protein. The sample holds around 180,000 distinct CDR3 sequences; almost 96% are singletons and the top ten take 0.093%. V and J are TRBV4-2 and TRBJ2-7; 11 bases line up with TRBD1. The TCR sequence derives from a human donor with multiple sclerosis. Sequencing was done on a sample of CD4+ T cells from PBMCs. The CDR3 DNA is TGTGCCAGCAGCCCCTGGGCATCGGGACAGGGGGCCTACGAGCAGTACTTC. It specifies CASSPWASGQGAYEQYF.